This T cell receptor beta chain emerged from a study of glioma-infiltrating T cells after dendritic cell vaccination. Background on the study: Dendritic cell vaccination trial patients had either newly diagnosed or recurrent glioblastoma.

Notes on the study in general: Longer survival after dendritic cell vaccination followed higher pretreatment TIL content.

Of note for this clone: What it recognizes is unknown.

Indicated time point: after dendritic cell vaccination, including at tumor progression/relapse. Selection required adequate fresh-frozen tumor tissue plus more than two years' survival data. The CDR3 consists of 15 residues. The germline V gene has CDR1 MNHEY and CDR2 SVGAGI. Trimming cost V 0 bases and J 6 bases, with 11 bases left between them. Primers: 60 V beta forward and 13 J beta reverse. TCRdb keeps only in-frame clones here, not all; method: immunoSEQ multiplex PCR. The sample has about 90,000 clones; roughly four fifths are singletons. This receptor was identified in a human donor with glioblastoma. This rearrangement joins TRBV6-5 to TRBJ1-4, with a possible D match to TRBD1 (6 bases). The material sequenced was blood, taken after dendritic cell vaccination. The CDR3 region has the DNA TGTGCCAGCAGTTACTCAACAGGGCTGGATGAAAAACTGTTTTTT. Encoded protein: CASSYSTGLDEKLFF.